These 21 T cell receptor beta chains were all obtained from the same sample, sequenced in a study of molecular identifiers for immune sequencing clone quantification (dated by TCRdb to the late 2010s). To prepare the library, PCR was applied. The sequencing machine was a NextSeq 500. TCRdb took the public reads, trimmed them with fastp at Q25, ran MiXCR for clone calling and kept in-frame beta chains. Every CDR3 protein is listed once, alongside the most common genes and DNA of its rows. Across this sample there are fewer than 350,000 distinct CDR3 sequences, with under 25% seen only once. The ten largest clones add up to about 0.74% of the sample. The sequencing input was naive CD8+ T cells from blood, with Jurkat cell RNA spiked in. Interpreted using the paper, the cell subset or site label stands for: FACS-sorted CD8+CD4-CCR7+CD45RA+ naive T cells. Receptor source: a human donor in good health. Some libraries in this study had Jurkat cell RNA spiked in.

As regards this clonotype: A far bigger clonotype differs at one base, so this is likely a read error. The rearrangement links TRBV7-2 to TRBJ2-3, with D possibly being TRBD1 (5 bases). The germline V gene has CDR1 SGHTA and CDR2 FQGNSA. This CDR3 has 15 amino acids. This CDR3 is CASSLVGGSTGTQYF. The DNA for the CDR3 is TGTGCCAGCAGCTTAGTTGGCGGAAGCACAGGTACGCAGTATTTT.

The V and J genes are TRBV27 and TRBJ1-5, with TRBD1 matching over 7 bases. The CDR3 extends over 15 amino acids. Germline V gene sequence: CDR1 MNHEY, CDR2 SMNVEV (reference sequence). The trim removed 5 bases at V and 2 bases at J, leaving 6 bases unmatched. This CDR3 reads CASSPGTARNQPQHF. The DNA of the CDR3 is TGTGCCAGCAGTCCCGGGACAGCGCGCAATCAGCCCCAGCATTTT.

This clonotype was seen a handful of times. CDR3 coding DNA: TGTGCCAGCAGCCAAGAATCTGGCGGACAGACGACTAGCACAGATACGCAGTATTTT. It encodes CASSQESGGQTTSTDTQYF. This chain connects TRBV14 to TRBJ2-3, with a tentative D call TRBD1 (6 bases). Trimming removed 0 bases from V and 0 bases from J, with 19 bases in between. Germline loops: CDR1 SGHDN, CDR2 FVKESK. The CDR3 contains 19 residues.

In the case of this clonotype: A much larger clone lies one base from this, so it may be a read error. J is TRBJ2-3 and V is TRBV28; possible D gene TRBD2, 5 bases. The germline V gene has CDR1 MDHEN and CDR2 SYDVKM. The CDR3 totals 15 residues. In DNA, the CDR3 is TGTGGCAGCATCGCGACTATATCTAGCACAGATACGCAGTATTTT. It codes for CGSIATISSTDTQYF.

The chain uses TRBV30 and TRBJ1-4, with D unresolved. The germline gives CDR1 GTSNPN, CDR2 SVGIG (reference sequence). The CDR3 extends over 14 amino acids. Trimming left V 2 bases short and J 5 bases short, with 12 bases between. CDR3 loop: CAWSKPEQNEKLFF. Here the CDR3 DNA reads TGTGCCTGGAGTAAACCCGAGCAAAATGAAAAACTGTTTTTT.

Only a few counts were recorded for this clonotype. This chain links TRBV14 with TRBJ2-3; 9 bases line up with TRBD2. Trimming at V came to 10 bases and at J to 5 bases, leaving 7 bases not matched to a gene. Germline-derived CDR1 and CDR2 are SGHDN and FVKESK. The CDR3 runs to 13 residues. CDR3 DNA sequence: TGTGCCACGGGGACTAGCACGCTAGATACGCAGTATTTT. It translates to CATGTSTLDTQYF.

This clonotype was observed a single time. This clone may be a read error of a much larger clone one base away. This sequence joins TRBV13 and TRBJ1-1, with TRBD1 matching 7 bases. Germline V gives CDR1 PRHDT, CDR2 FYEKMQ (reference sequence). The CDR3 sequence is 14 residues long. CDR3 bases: TGTGCCAGCAGCCTCCGGGACAGCCGGACTGTAGCTTTCTTT. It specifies CASSLRDSRTVAFF.

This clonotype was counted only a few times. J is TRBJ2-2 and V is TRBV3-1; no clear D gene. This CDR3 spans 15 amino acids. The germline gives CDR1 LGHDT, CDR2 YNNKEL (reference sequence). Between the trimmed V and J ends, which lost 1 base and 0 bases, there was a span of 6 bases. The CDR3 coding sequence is TGTGCCAGCAGCCAAGTGAAAACGAACACCGGGGAGCTGTTTTTT. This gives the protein CASSQVKTNTGELFF. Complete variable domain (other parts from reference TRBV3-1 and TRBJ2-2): DTAVSQTPKYLVTQMGNDKSIKCEQNLGHDTMYWYKQDSKKFLKIMFSYNNKELIINETVPNRFSPKSPDKAHLNLHINSLELGDSAVYFCASSQVKTNTGELFFGEGSRLTVL.

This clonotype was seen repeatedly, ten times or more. The CDR3 sequence is CASNALDRTYEQYF. In DNA form, the CDR3 reads TGTGCCAGTAACGCCTTAGACAGGACCTACGAGCAGTACTTC. The gene calls are TRBV19 and TRBJ2-7; the D gene is possibly TRBD1 (6 bases). This CDR3 has 14 residues. CDR1 and CDR2 (germline): LNHDA, SQIVND (reference sequence). Trimming cost V 7 bases and J 2 bases, with 15 bases left between them.

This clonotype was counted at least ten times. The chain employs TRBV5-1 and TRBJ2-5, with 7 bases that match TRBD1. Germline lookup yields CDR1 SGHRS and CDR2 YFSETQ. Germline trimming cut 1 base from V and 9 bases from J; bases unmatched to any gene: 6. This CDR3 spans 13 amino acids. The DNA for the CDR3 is TGCGCCAGCAGCTTGTGGCAGGGGGAACCCCAGTACTTC. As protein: CASSLWQGEPQYF.

CDR3 sequence reads: CASSAERDSFFYGYTF. Here the CDR3 DNA reads TGTGCCAGCTCCGCGGAGCGGGACAGCTTTTTCTATGGCTACACCTTC. V usage is TRBV12-3 or TRBV12-4 and J usage is TRBJ1-2; the match to TRBD1 covers 7 bases. V was clipped by 8 bases and J by 4 bases; unmatched bases: 16. CDR3 length: 16 amino acids.

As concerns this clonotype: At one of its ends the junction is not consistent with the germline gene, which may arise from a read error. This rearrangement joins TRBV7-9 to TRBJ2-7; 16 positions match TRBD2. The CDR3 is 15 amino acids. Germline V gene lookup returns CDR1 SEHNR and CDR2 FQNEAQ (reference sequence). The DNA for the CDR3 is TGTGTCAGCAGCTCGGGACTAGCGGGAGGGCACGAGCAGTACTTC. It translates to CVSSSGLAGGHEQYF.

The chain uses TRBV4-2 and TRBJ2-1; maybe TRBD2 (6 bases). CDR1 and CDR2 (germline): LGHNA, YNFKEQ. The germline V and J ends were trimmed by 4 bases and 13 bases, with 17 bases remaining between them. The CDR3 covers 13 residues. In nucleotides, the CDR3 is TGTGCCAGCAGCCCAGGAGCGACTAGGGATCAGTTCTTC. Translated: CASSPGATRDQFF.

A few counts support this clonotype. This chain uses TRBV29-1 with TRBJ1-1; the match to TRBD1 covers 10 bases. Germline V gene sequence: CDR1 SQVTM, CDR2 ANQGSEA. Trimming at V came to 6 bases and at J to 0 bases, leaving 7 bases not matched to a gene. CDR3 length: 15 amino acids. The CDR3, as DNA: TGCAGCGTAGCCGGGACAGGGGTCATGAACACTGAAGCTTTCTTT. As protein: CSVAGTGVMNTEAFF.

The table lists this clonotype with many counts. CDR3 loop: CASSLPGDMHTEAFF. CDR3 DNA sequence: TGTGCCAGCAGCTTACCAGGGGATATGCACACTGAAGCTTTCTTT. V gene TRBV7-9 combines with J gene TRBJ1-1; tentatively, D is TRBD1 (6 bases). Trimming removed 2 bases at V and 3 bases at J, with 13 bases between. The CDR3 extends over 15 amino acids. In germline, CDR1 is SEHNR, CDR2 FQNEAQ (reference sequence).

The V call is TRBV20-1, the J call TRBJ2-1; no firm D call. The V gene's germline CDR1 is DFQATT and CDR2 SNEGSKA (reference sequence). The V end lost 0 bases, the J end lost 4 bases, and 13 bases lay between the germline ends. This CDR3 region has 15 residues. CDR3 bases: TGCAGTGCTAGAGAACCCGGGTCGGAGTACAATGAGCAGTTCTTC. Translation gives CSAREPGSEYNEQFF.

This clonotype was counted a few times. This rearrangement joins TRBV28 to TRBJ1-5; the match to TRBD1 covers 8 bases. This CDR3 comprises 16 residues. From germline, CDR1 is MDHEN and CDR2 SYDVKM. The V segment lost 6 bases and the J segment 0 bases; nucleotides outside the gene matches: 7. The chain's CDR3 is CASRLRTGRSNQPQHF. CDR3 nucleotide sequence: TGTGCCAGCAGATTACGGACAGGGCGTAGCAATCAGCCCCAGCATTTT.

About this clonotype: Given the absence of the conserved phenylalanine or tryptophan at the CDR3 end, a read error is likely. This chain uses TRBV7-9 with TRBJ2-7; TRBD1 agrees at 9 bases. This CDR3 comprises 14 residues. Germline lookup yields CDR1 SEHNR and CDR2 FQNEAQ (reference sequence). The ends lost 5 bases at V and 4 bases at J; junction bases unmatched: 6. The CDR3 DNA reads TGTGCCAGCAGCCAATCGACAGGGGGGTACGAGCAGTACCTC. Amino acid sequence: CASSQSTGGYEQYL.

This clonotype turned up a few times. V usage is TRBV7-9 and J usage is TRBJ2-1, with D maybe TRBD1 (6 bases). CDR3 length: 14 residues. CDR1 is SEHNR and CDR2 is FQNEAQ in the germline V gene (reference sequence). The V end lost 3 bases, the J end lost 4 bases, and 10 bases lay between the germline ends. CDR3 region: CASSFGTSYNEQFF. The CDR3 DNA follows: TGTGCCAGCAGCTTCGGGACATCTTACAATGAGCAGTTCTTC.

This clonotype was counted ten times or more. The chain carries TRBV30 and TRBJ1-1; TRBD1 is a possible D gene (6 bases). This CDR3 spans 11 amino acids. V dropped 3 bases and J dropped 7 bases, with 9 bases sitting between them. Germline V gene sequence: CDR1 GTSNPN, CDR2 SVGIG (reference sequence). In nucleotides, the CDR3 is TGTGCCTGGAGAAGGGGGGTTGAAGCTTTCTTT. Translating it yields CAWRRGVEAFF. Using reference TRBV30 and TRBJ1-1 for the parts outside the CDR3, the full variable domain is SQTIHQWPATLVQPVGSPLSLECTVEGTSNPNLYWYRQAAGRGLQLLFYSVGIGQISSEVPQNLSASRPQDRQFILSSKKLLLSDSGFYLCAWRRGVEAFFGQGTRLTVV.

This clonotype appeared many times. CDR3 nucleotide sequence: TGCAGCACAAAAGGACAGGGTTTCACTGAAGCTTTCTTT. It codes for CSTKGQGFTEAFF. The chain joins TRBV29-1 to TRBJ1-1; TRBD1 matches at 8 bases. Looked up from germline, CDR1 is SQVTM and CDR2 is ANQGSEA. This CDR3 region has 13 residues. V was pared by 8 bases and J by 4 bases, with 9 bases of the junction left unmatched.